Listed here are 32 T cell receptor beta chains from one sample, sequenced in a study of regulatory T cells in long-lasting Graves disease. The time point is: newly diagnosed GD, antithyroid drugs for less than 3 months. From PBMCs, RNA was extracted and then used to make the TCR library. Arm-PCR with iRepertoire HTBI primers amplified the CDR3 regions for these TCR beta libraries. TCRdb processed the multiplex PCR reads anew with MiXCR; each CDR3 protein has one entry. Altogether hundreds of thousands of distinct CDR3 sequences are present, roughly 15% being singletons, with the ten largest covering around 18%. These data were also reused for a study on T cells in Graves' hyperthyroidism and ophthalmopathy.

This material consisted of peripheral blood mononuclear cells (PBMCs), taken at new diagnosis, from a patient treated with antithyroid drugs. All receptors come from a woman aged 30 to 39 with Graves disease.

Written as DNA, the CDR3 is TGCAGTGCTAGACCGGGGAACATTCAGTACTTC. It yields the protein CSARPGNIQYF. V gene TRBV20-1 combines with J gene TRBJ2-4, with D possibly TRBD2 on 5 matching bases. V lost 2 bases to trimming and J lost 7 bases, with 6 bases between them. The CDR3 spans 11 residues. Germline V lookup: CDR1 DFQATT, CDR2 SNEGSKA (reference sequence).

There are many counts of this clonotype. V gene TRBV15 combines with J gene TRBJ2-7, with no clear D. This CDR3 has 15 residues. With 0 bases removed from V and 2 bases from J, the gap between germline ends came to 11 bases. In germline, CDR1 is LNHNV, CDR2 YYDKDF (reference sequence). In DNA form, the CDR3 reads TGTGCCACCAGCAGAGATCGCGAGCTTCCCTACGAGCAGTACTTC. Translated, it gives CATSRDRELPYEQYF.

This clonotype was counted at least ten times. This CDR3 reads CASSSQGSHVRTQYF. The CDR3 DNA follows: TGTGCCAGCAGCTCACAGGGGTCACATGTACGTACGCAGTATTTT. The chain has TRBV6-1 and TRBJ2-3; 7 nucleotides line up with TRBD1. The CDR3 loop spans 15 amino acids. The J segment lost 8 bases and the V segment lost 6 bases, leaving 14 bases of the junction unmatched. Germline assignment: CDR1 MNHNS and CDR2 SASEGT.

The chain couples TRBV5-1 to TRBJ1-1; 10 bases match TRBD1. The ends lost 3 bases at V and 5 bases at J; junction bases unmatched: 7. Germline V lookup: CDR1 SGHRS, CDR2 YFSETQ. There are 15 residues in the CDR3. CDR3 nucleotides: TGCGCCAGCAGCTCCACCGGACAGGGGGGGACTGAAGCTTTCTTT. This gives the protein CASSSTGQGGTEAFF.

This clonotype was detected ten times or more. The chain combines TRBV5-1 with TRBJ2-1, with 12 bases aligning to TRBD2. The V and J ends lost 1 base and 7 bases, in that order; junction bases with no gene match: 6. CDR3 size: 16 residues. Germline loops: CDR1 SGHRS, CDR2 YFSETQ. CDR3 sequence: CASSLKRLAGENEQFF. CDR3 in DNA: TGCGCCAGCAGCTTGAAGCGACTAGCGGGGGAGAATGAGCAGTTCTTC.

As concerns this clonotype: Germline and junction disagree at one end, which may indicate a read error. The genes are TRBV28 and TRBJ2-7; D is possibly TRBD1 (6 bases). The CDR3 is made up of 15 amino acids. CDR1 MDHEN and CDR2 SYDVKM come from the germline V gene. CDR3 in amino acids: CASSLRQAGSYERYF. The CDR3 bases are TGTGCCAGCAGTCTCCGACAGGCTGGATCCTACGAGCGGTACTTC.

This clonotype was seen many times. This chain uses TRBV2 with TRBJ1-1; no clear D gene. The CDR3 extends over 13 amino acids. Trimming stripped 10 bases from V and 4 bases from J, with 16 bases between. In germline, CDR1 is SNHLY, CDR2 FYNNEI. This chain's CDR3 is CATNGNLGTEAFF. Written as DNA, the CDR3 is TGTGCCACCAACGGCAATTTGGGCACTGAAGCTTTCTTT.

This clonotype turned up a few times. The chain combines TRBV9 with TRBJ2-5, with 7 bases fitting TRBD1. The CDR3 totals 14 residues. CDR1 SGDLS and CDR2 YYNGEE come from the germline V gene. V was clipped by 3 bases and J by 2 bases; unmatched bases: 4. CDR3 nucleotide sequence: TGTGCCAGCAGCGCCAGACAGGGACAAGAGACCCAGTACTTC. This codes for CASSARQGQETQYF.

This clonotype has a count of ten or more. This rearrangement joins TRBV28 to TRBJ2-7, with D perhaps TRBD2 (5 bases). CDR3 length: 14 residues. Germline lookup yields CDR1 MDHEN and CDR2 SYDVKM. V lost 7 bases and J 0 bases, leaving 13 bases between the germline ends. The CDR3 reads CASNKADRSYEQYF. In nucleotides, the CDR3 is TGTGCCAGCAATAAAGCGGACCGCTCCTACGAGCAGTACTTC.

This clonotype was seen a handful of times. The chain combines TRBV6-2 or TRBV6-3 with TRBJ1-6; D uncertain. CDR1 and CDR2 (germline): MNHEY, SVGEGT. This CDR3 comprises 15 residues. V gave up 2 bases and J gave up 7 bases, with 12 bases separating them. CDR3 region: CASSYTTQPNSPLHF. CDR3 sequence (DNA): TGTGCCAGCAGTTACACAACACAGCCGAATTCACCCCTCCACTTT.

This clonotype occurred a few times. The chain combines TRBV5-5 with TRBJ2-3; 12 bases align to TRBD1. V dropped 4 bases and J dropped 2; count of bases not matched to a gene: 5. Per germline, CDR1 SGHKS and CDR2 YYEKEE (reference sequence). This CDR3 comprises 16 residues. CDR3 residues: CASSGTGGTFTDTQYF. In DNA, the CDR3 is TGTGCCAGCAGCGGGACAGGGGGCACCTTCACAGATACGCAGTATTTT. The complete variable domain, with remaining parts taken from reference TRBV5-5 and TRBJ2-3, reads DAGVTQSPTHLIKTRGQQVTLRCSPISGHKSVSWYQQVLGQGPQFIFQYYEKEERGRGNFPDRFSARQFPNYSSELNVNALLLGDSALYLCASSGTGGTFTDTQYFGPGTRLTVL.

The chain couples TRBV7-6 to TRBJ2-5, with D unclear. Germline CDR1 SGHVS, CDR2 FNYEAQ. V lost 8 bases and J lost 11, with 12 bases in between. The CDR3 totals 10 residues. This CDR3 reads CASGNNLQYF. The CDR3 nucleotides are TGTGCCAGCGGCAATAACCTTCAGTACTTC.

This clonotype was counted only a few times. A read error is possible here, since a much larger clone lies one base away. The rearrangement joins TRBV11-2 to TRBJ2-1, with 14 bases lining up with TRBD2. This CDR3 region has 19 residues. CDR1 is SGHAT and CDR2 is FQNNGV in the germline V gene. The CDR3 nucleotides read TGTGCCAGCAGCTTAGGACTAGCGGGAGGGCCCCTCTCCTACAGTGAGCAGTTCTTC. The encoded protein is CASSLGLAGGPLSYSEQFF.

This clonotype appeared a few times. The chain is built from TRBV6-2 or TRBV6-3 and TRBJ2-2; either TRBD1 or TRBD2 may supply D (6 bases each). The germline V gene encodes CDR1 MNHEY and CDR2 SVGEGT. This CDR3 has 15 residues. Trimming cost V 8 bases and J 1 base, with 14 bases left between them. The CDR3 nucleotides are TGTGCCAGCTGGCGGGACATATGGAACACCGGGGAGCTGTTTTTT. Protein: CASWRDIWNTGELFF.

This clonotype was detected only a few times. The chain recombines TRBV6-2 or TRBV6-3 with TRBJ2-5, with TRBD2 identical over 9 bases. Losses at the gene ends were 1 base for V and 0 bases for J; bases not matched to a gene: 3. Germline V gene data show CDR1 as MNHEY and CDR2 as SVGEGT. This CDR3 has 16 amino acids. CDR3: CASSYWPSGNQETQYF. The CDR3 bases are TGTGCCAGCAGTTACTGGCCTAGCGGGAACCAAGAGACCCAGTACTTC.

V usage is TRBV6-2 or TRBV6-3 and J usage is TRBJ2-5; 9 positions agree with TRBD1. The J segment lost 5 bases and the V segment lost 4 bases, leaving 8 bases of the junction unmatched. CDR1 MNHEY and CDR2 SVGEGT come from the germline V gene. This CDR3 has 15 amino acids. CDR3 protein: CASSFSTGGWETQYF. DNA for the CDR3: TGTGCCAGCAGTTTTTCCACAGGGGGCTGGGAGACCCAGTACTTC.

This clonotype showed up many times. V usage is TRBV7-2 and J usage is TRBJ1-1; 7 positions agree with TRBD1. Germline V gene data show CDR1 as SGHTA and CDR2 as FQGNSA. The CDR3 has 15 residues. Losses at the gene ends were 2 bases for V and 1 base for J; bases not matched to a gene: 4. CDR3 sequence (DNA): TGTGCCAGCAGCTTACTTGCAGGGGGGAACACTGAAGCTTTCTTT. It translates to CASSLLAGGNTEAFF.

The rearrangement uses TRBV11-2 and TRBJ2-1; 13 bases agree with TRBD2. This CDR3 spans 17 amino acids. V trimming: 5 bases; J trimming: 9 bases; junction bases outside the gene matches: 13. Germline CDR1 reads SGHAT; CDR2 reads FQNNGV. CDR3 bases: TGTGCCAGCAGCCCGCAGACGACTAGCGGGAGGTCGGTTGAGCAGTTCTTC. Its protein product is CASSPQTTSGRSVEQFF.

This clonotype was counted only a few times. The chain links TRBV20-1 to TRBJ2-3, with 8 bases identical to TRBD2. The V and J ends lost 3 bases and 0 bases, in that order; junction bases with no gene match: 8. This CDR3 contains 16 residues. Per the germline V gene, CDR1 is DFQATT and CDR2 is SNEGSKA (reference sequence). The CDR3 reads CSARDPLAGSTDTQYF. The CDR3 coding sequence is TGCAGTGCTAGGGACCCTCTAGCGGGTAGCACAGATACGCAGTATTTT.

This clonotype was found many times. The gene calls are TRBV11-2 and TRBJ1-4, with 7 bases fitting TRBD1. J gave up 6 bases and V 5 bases, and 9 bases lay outside the gene matches. Germline CDR1 and CDR2: SGHAT and FQNNGV. This CDR3 has 15 residues. The CDR3 DNA follows: TGTGCCAGCAGCAAGGGGGCTGTAGGTGATGAAAAACTGTTTTTT. Translating it yields CASSKGAVGDEKLFF.

The sample holds many counts of this clonotype. This rearrangement joins TRBV7-2 to TRBJ2-3; D gene uncertain. The length of the CDR3 is 18 residues. The germline V gene encodes CDR1 SGHTA and CDR2 FQGNSA. V dropped 3 bases and J dropped 2 bases, with 21 bases sitting between them. Here the CDR3 reads CASSFKAAGFPPTDTQYF. CDR3 in DNA: TGTGCCAGCAGCTTTAAGGCCGCCGGGTTCCCTCCCACAGATACGCAGTATTTT.

The chain carries TRBV6-5 and TRBJ2-7; no reliable D call. Germline V lookup: CDR1 MNHEY, CDR2 SVGAGI. This CDR3 is built from 14 residues. V shed 4 bases and J shed 1 base, with 11 bases lying between them. CDR3 amino acids: CASSFGPWSYEQYF. The DNA for the CDR3 is TGTGCCAGCAGTTTTGGACCGTGGTCCTACGAGCAGTACTTC.

Many counts were recorded for this clonotype. The J gene is TRBJ2-2, the V gene TRBV3-1; no definite D call. The CDR3 runs 18 residues. Germline lookup yields CDR1 LGHDT and CDR2 YNNKEL (reference sequence). V gave up 0 bases and J gave up 0 bases, with 14 bases separating them. CDR3 in amino acids: CASSQDPPWRPNTGELFF. The CDR3 region has the DNA TGTGCCAGCAGCCAAGACCCCCCGTGGCGGCCGAACACCGGGGAGCTGTTTTTT.

Ten or more counts support this clonotype. The chain links TRBV12-3 or TRBV12-4 to TRBJ2-5; TRBD1 matches 8 bases. This CDR3 has 16 residues. The V segment lost 2 bases and the J segment 5 bases; nucleotides outside the gene matches: 10. The CDR3 DNA is TGTGCCAGCAGTTTAATGGGGATGGCAGGGGGCGAGACCCAGTACTTC. It encodes CASSLMGMAGGETQYF.

There are many counts of this clonotype. The rearrangement links TRBV28 to TRBJ2-5; a possible D gene is TRBD2 (6 bases). Looked up from germline, CDR1 is MDHEN and CDR2 is SYDVKM. This CDR3 is built from 14 residues. Trimming shortened V by 3 bases and J by 5 bases, and 13 bases separated the two germline ends. The CDR3 loop reads CASSFRRREETQYF. DNA of the CDR3: TGTGCCAGCAGTTTTCGTCGTCGGGAGGAGACCCAGTACTTC.

This clonotype was seen a handful of times. One junction end disagrees with the germline gene, perhaps due to a read error. The chain has TRBV6-5 and TRBJ2-3; no reliable D call. Germline CDR1 is MNHEY and CDR2 is SVGAGI. This CDR3 is 13 amino acids long. The CDR3, as DNA: TGTGCCAGCAGGTACTTAGGCACAGATACGCAGTATTTT. Its translation is CASRYLGTDTQYF.

This clonotype has ten or more counts. V is TRBV7-2 and J is TRBJ2-3; no reliable D call. Germline V CDR1 and CDR2: SGHTA, FQGNSA. V was cut by 5 bases and J by 5 bases, with 8 bases left in between. The length of the CDR3 is 12 residues. The CDR3 DNA reads TGTGCCAGCAGCCCCCTGGGAGATACGCAGTATTTT. This gives the protein CASSPLGDTQYF.

The rearrangement uses TRBV18 and TRBJ2-5, with a possible D match to TRBD2 (6 bases). V was cut by 2 bases and J by 11 bases, with 15 bases left in between. The germline V gene has CDR1 KGHSH and CDR2 LQKENI. This CDR3 is built from 13 residues. DNA for the CDR3: TGTGCCAGCTCACCAAATGGTGGGGAGGTGCAGTACTTC. It encodes CASSPNGGEVQYF.

The chain is built from TRBV9 and TRBJ2-2, with TRBD2 matching over 9 bases. CDR1 is SGDLS and CDR2 is YYNGEE in the germline V gene. J gave up 7 bases and V 1 base, and 5 bases lay outside the gene matches. This CDR3 contains 15 residues. CDR3 DNA: TGTGCCAGCAGCGTATACGGGACTAGCTTCGGGGAGCTGTTTTTT. Its protein product is CASSVYGTSFGELFF.

V gene TRBV2 combines with J gene TRBJ2-5; possibly TRBD1 or TRBD2 for D (6 bases each). The ends were cut back, 6 bases at V and 0 bases at J, with 23 bases in the middle. The germline CDR1 and CDR2 sequences are SNHLY and FYNNEI. This CDR3 region has 18 residues. The CDR3, as DNA: TGTGCCAGCAGGGAGGGGGTCCTTCGACGTGGGAACCAAGAGACCCAGTACTTC. Protein sequence: CASREGVLRRGNQETQYF.

This clonotype was observed a handful of times. In nucleotides, the CDR3 is TGCAGTGCTAGTCAGCGGGAGGGGACAGATACGCAGTATTTT. This codes for CSASQREGTDTQYF. The gene calls are TRBV20-1 and TRBJ2-3, with TRBD2 matching 10 bases. Germline-derived CDR1 and CDR2 are DFQATT and SNEGSKA (reference sequence). CDR3 length: 14 amino acids. The trim removed 3 bases at V and 3 bases at J, leaving 3 bases unmatched.

This clonotype was counted many times. The chain recombines TRBV28 with TRBJ2-2; 9 nucleotides line up with TRBD2. V shed 2 bases, J shed 6 bases, and the junction held 13 bases outside the gene matches. The CDR3 covers 18 residues. Germline V gene sequence: CDR1 MDHEN, CDR2 SYDVKM. The CDR3 here is CASSLPREGSVLPGELFF. CDR3 in DNA: TGTGCCAGCAGTTTACCGCGGGAGGGATCCGTTTTACCCGGGGAGCTGTTTTTT.